This T cell receptor beta chain was documented in a study of cytomegalovirus exposure and HLA in healthy donors. Points from the study as a whole: Published work reported that the classifier diagnosed cytomegalovirus status with high specificity and sensitivity. A few CMV-associated chains proved CMV antigen-specific in vitro.

Separate from the roughly 700-subject first cohort was the 120-subject validation cohort, to which the donors belonged. Comments on this clone: Its specificity is unknown.

The CDR3 runs 14 residues. Germline CDR1 MNHEY, CDR2 SVGAGI. Germline trimming cut 5 bases from V and 3 bases from J; bases unmatched to any gene: 5. The table came from immunoSEQ multiplex PCR; TCRdb's copy has only in-frame clones and leaves some out. This table has 60,000 to 90,000 clones, 94% appearing once. Sample: PBMCs. This TCR came from a woman younger than 30 in good health and CMV-seronegative. This chain joins TRBV6-5 and TRBJ1-1; 8 bases are shared with TRBD1. The CDR3 coding sequence is TGTGCCAGCAGTCCGGACAGGGTGCACACTGAAGCTTTCTTT. This translates into CASSPDRVHTEAFF.